This passage covers 7 T cell receptor beta chains from one sample sequenced in a study of T cells in Graves' hyperthyroidism and ophthalmopathy. Using RNA transcripts as the source, TCR beta CDR3 regions were amplified. The HTBI primer set served for first-round RT-PCR of the TCR CDR3. MiXCR, applied by TCRdb to the multiplex PCR reads, yields one record per CDR3 protein. This sample has roughly 700,000 distinct CDR3 sequences, with roughly 15% found just once. The specimen was blood. All receptors derive from a woman in her late teens or twenties with Graves' hyperthyroidism.

This clonotype appeared a few times. The V call is TRBV7-8, the J call TRBJ2-1; a possible D gene is TRBD1 (6 bases). Per the germline V gene, CDR1 is SGHVS and CDR2 is FQNEAQ. V lost 5 bases, J lost 10 bases, and 18 bases lay in between. CDR3 length equals 14 residues. In DNA, the CDR3 is TGTGCCAGCAGCCCGTCCAGGGGCCCAGGAGAGCAGTTCTTC. Protein: CASSPSRGPGEQFF.

The V and J genes are TRBV15 and TRBJ2-7, with D perhaps being TRBD1 or TRBD2 (6 bases each). V lost 3 bases and J 3 bases, leaving 21 bases between the germline ends. This CDR3 is 17 amino acids long. CDR1 is LNHNV, CDR2 YYDKDF, per germline (reference sequence). The CDR3 DNA reads as TGTGCCACCAGCAGGCCTGTTGGAGGGGGTCTTTTCTACGAGCAGTACTTC. It codes for CATSRPVGGGLFYEQYF.

In this sample, this clonotype turned up many times. The chain has TRBV7-9 and TRBJ2-7; 7 bases are a match to TRBD1. The CDR3 has 16 amino acids. Germline V gives CDR1 SEHNR, CDR2 FQNEAQ (reference sequence). V was pared by 5 bases and J by 5 bases, with 15 bases of the junction left unmatched. This CDR3 reads CASSARSGTEGNEQYF. CDR3 nucleotide sequence: TGTGCCAGCAGCGCCCGATCCGGGACAGAAGGCAACGAGCAGTACTTC.

This clonotype has ten or more counts. V usage is TRBV20-1 and J usage is TRBJ1-1; 7 bases match TRBD1. The CDR3 is 14 residues long. Per the germline V gene, CDR1 is DFQATT and CDR2 is SNEGSKA (reference sequence). Germline trimming cut 1 base from V and 3 bases from J; bases unmatched to any gene: 5. CDR3 protein: CSARVRGQHTEAFF. The CDR3 coding sequence is TGCAGTGCTAGAGTAAGGGGACAGCACACTGAAGCTTTCTTT.

This clonotype was seen a handful of times. The chain is built from TRBV19 and TRBJ1-1, with a weak D call TRBD1 (5 bases). Trimming removed 7 bases at V and 5 bases at J, with 17 bases between. CDR1 is LNHDA and CDR2 is SQIVND in the germline V gene (reference sequence). The CDR3 is 14 amino acids. The CDR3 loop is CASKATQARTEAFF. The CDR3 nucleotides are TGTGCCAGTAAGGCGACACAGGCACGGACTGAAGCTTTCTTT.

This clonotype has at least ten counts. The V call is TRBV27, the J call TRBJ2-7; tentative D call: TRBD1 (6 bases). Trimming removed 6 bases at V and 5 bases at J, with 17 bases between. Per the germline V gene, CDR1 is MNHEY and CDR2 is SMNVEV (reference sequence). The CDR3 spans 14 residues. CDR3 sequence reads: CASRGTSGSNEQYF. The CDR3 DNA is TGTGCCAGCAGAGGGACAAGCGGCAGCAACGAGCAGTACTTC.

The sample holds a few counts of this clonotype. The J gene is TRBJ2-3, the V gene TRBV7-9; the match to TRBD2 covers 10 bases. The CDR3 spans 15 residues. The ends lost 3 bases at V and 6 bases at J; junction bases unmatched: 6. Germline CDR1 and CDR2: SEHNR and FQNEAQ (reference sequence). The CDR3 spells CASSFLLAGEDTQYF. The CDR3 DNA is TGTGCCAGCAGCTTTCTCCTAGCGGGAGAGGATACGCAGTATTTT.